Reported below is one T cell receptor (beta chain). What it binds is unknown. Trimming cost V 2 bases and J 7 bases; bases outside gene matches: 14. The CDR3 has 17 amino acids. Germline CDR1 and CDR2: DFQATT and SNEGSKA (reference sequence). The data were taken from a study of T-cell reconstitution after alpha-beta-depleted transplantation in children. Study-wide results and limits: T-cell counts and diversity were attributed mostly to newly produced T cells one year after transplant. At day 60, the high TCRbeta diversity found in some patients originated from recipient T cells and thymic progenitors that had survived.

Unique molecular identifiers were built into the TCRbeta library. MiXCR was run by TCRdb on the PCR reads, yielding one entry per CDR3 protein. The table includes about 580,000 distinct CDR3 sequences, 20% to 25% detected once. The rearrangement uses TRBV20-1 and TRBJ2-2, with 9 bases lining up with TRBD1. Sequenced material: PBMCs, mostly from graft donor cells, taken 360 days after TCRalphabeta/CD19-depleted stem cell transplant. This TCR came from a boy in the first two years of life who had a stem cell transplant for acute myeloid leukemia, so the T cells may come from the graft donor. The CDR3 is CSARPVGYRGLVGELFF. The CDR3 bases are TGCAGTGCTAGACCCGTCGGTTACAGGGGGCTGGTCGGGGAGCTGTTTTTT.